This paragraph covers one T cell receptor beta chain sequence. The junction differs from germline at one of its ends, possibly a read error. The CDR3 extends over 12 amino acids. In germline, CDR1 is SEHNR, CDR2 FQNEAQ (reference sequence). TCR beta CDR3 sequences were amplified from RNA transcripts. The TCR CDR3 first-round RT-PCR relied on the HTBI primer set. TCRdb processed the multiplex PCR reads anew with MiXCR; each CDR3 protein has one entry. The sample holds over 700,000 distinct CDR3 sequences, roughly a third seen once. The data are from a study of T cells in Graves' hyperthyroidism and ophthalmopathy. The overall study: It was at initial diagnosis, before any treatment, that peripheral blood was collected.

Graves' hyperthyroidism is called stable when ophthalmopathy does not progress within 18 months. What was sequenced was blood. The source is a middle-aged woman with Graves' hyperthyroidism. This rearrangement joins TRBV7-9 to TRBJ2-7; possible D gene TRBD2, 6 bases. As DNA, the CDR3 is TGCGCCAGCAGCCAACGGGGAGGCGAGCAGTACTTC. As protein: CASSQRGGEQYF. The full variable domain, rest sourced from reference TRBV7-9 and TRBJ2-7, is DTGVSQNPRHKITKRGQNVTFRCDPISEHNRLYWYRQTLGQGPEFLTYFQNEAQLEKSRLLSDRFSAERPKGSFSTLEIQRTEQGDSAMYLCASSQRGGEQYFGPGTRLTVT.